This T cell receptor beta chain was sequenced in a study of identical twins. Template switching added a universal primer binding site, and final cDNA carried unique molecular identifiers. TCRdb called the 5' RACE reads again in MiXCR, with one record for every CDR3 protein. The sample carries some 660,000 distinct CDR3 sequences, under 9% recorded once. The CDR3 is 11 amino acids. The V and J ends lost 5 bases and 4 bases respectively, with 4 bases between them. Germline CDR1 is LGHDT and CDR2 is YNNKEL (reference sequence). This clonotype was counted ten times or more. Its antigen is currently unknown. The study's findings and limits: There is a chance that invariant MAIT and iNKT cells partially muddied zero-insertion analyses. Cord blood's abundant beta clonotypes had fewer insertions, unlike memory repertoires. Less excess twin sharing appeared in beta out-of-frame sequences.

The sample was also linked to a second study, of yellow fever vaccine responses in identical twins.

The sequenced sample consisted of PBMCs. The source is a woman younger than 30 in good health. The chain uses TRBV3-1 and TRBJ2-3, with D unresolved. The CDR3 DNA follows: TGTGCCAGCAGCTGGGCAGATACGCAGTATTTT. Translation: CASSWADTQYF.